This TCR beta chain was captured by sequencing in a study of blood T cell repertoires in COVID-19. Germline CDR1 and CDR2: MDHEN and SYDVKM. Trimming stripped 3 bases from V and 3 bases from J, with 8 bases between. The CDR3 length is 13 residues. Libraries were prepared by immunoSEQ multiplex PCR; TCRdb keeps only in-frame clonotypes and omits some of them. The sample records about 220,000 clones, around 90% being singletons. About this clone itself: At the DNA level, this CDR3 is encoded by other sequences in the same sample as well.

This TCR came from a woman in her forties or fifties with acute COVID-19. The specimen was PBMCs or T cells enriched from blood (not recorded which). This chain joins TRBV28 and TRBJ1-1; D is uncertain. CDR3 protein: CASSLSGYTEAFF. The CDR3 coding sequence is TGTGCCAGCAGTTTGTCGGGGTACACTGAAGCTTTCTTT.